This note documents a single T cell receptor (beta chain) sequence. This sample was included in a study of blood T cell repertoires in COVID-19. Study processing details: Amplifying reference gene primers gave estimates of nucleated cell counts. Clones were read by immunoSEQ multiplex PCR, and TCRdb kept only the in-frame ones, dropping some. The DNA gave D and trimming, while V, J and clone size come from that table. The sample yields a few hundred thousand clones, 90% seen once. The germline V and J ends were trimmed by 4 bases and 3 bases, with 7 bases remaining between them. In germline, CDR1 is SGHRS, CDR2 YFSETQ. CDR3 length equals 12 residues.

What was sequenced was peripheral blood. V usage is TRBV5-1 and J usage is TRBJ1-2, with a tentative D call TRBD1 (6 bases). The sequence came from a woman aged 55-70 years with COVID-19, enrolled during active disease. CDR3 loop: CASSKGDYGYTF. The CDR3 DNA reads as TGCGCCAGCAGCAAGGGGGACTATGGCTACACCTTC.